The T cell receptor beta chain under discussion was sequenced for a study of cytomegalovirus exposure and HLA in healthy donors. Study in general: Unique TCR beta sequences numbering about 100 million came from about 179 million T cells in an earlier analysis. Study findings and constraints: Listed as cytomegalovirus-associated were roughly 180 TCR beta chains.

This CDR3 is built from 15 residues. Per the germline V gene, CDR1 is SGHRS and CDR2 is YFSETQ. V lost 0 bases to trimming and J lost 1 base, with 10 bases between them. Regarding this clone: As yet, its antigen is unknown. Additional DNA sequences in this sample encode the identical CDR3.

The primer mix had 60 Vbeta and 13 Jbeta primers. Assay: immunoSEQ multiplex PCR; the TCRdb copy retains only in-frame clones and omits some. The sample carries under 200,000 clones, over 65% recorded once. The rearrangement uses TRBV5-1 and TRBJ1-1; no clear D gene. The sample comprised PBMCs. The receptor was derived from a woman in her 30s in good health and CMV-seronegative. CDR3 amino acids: CASSLVGGPNTEAFF. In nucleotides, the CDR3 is TGCGCCAGCAGCTTGGTCGGAGGGCCGAACACTGAAGCTTTCTTT.